The clone carrying this T cell receptor (beta chain) was found a few times. What it recognizes is unknown. This specimen belongs to a study of blood T cells in healthy people across ages. Study-wide results and caveats: Estimated diversity that came from one million T cells was considered an underestimate. Per million T cells, the diversity of TCR beta decreased roughly linearly as age advanced.

Germline trimming cut 6 bases from V and 2 bases from J; bases unmatched to any gene: 6. CDR1 is DFQATT, CDR2 SNEGSKA, per germline (reference sequence). The CDR3 spans 13 residues. The authors ran a second PCR of about 7 to 12 cycles using a sample-barcoded 5' primer and a J-beta primer mix. Each cDNA molecule was tagged by a template-switch adaptor with 12 random nucleotides. TCRdb recomputed calls from the 5' RACE reads with MiXCR, one row per CDR3 protein. The sample records roughly 1.6 million distinct CDR3 sequences, about 35% being singletons. Per sample, at least 5.5 micrograms of total RNA were extracted.

The gene calls are TRBV20-1 and TRBJ2-7; the match to TRBD1 covers 8 bases. The material sequenced was blood. This sequence originates from a woman younger than 45 in good health. Here the CDR3 DNA reads TGCAGTGCAGACGGACAGGGTACCTACGAGCAGTACTTC. Its translation is CSADGQGTYEQYF.